What follows are 29 T cell receptor beta chains derived from one specimen sequenced in a study of T cell repertoires in cytomegalovirus infection. MiXCR, applied by TCRdb to the reads, yields one record per CDR3 protein. This sample yields roughly 720,000 distinct CDR3 sequences, of which 35% are seen a single time; 2.8% belongs to the top ten. Sequencing was done on a sample of PBMCs. All receptors come from a human donor in good health (CMV status not recorded). Some clones in this sample may be carry-over from other donors' samples.

This sequence joins TRBV12-5 and TRBJ2-1; 10 bases are shared with TRBD2. CDR3 length: 15 residues. CDR1 and CDR2 (germline): LGHNT, FRNRAP. V trimming: 3 bases; J trimming: 6 bases; junction bases outside the gene matches: 5. CDR3 DNA: TGTGCTAGTGGTTTATCTGGACTAGCGGTCAATGAGCAGTTCTTC. Translation gives CASGLSGLAVNEQFF.

The chain joins TRBV11-2 to TRBJ2-5; possible D gene TRBD1, 6 bases. The germline V and J ends were trimmed by 5 bases and 3 bases, with 10 bases remaining between them. Germline loops: CDR1 SGHAT, CDR2 FQNNGV. The CDR3 has 13 amino acids. DNA for the CDR3: TGTGCCAGCAGCACAAGGACAGAAGAGACCCAGTACTTC. Translating gives CASSTRTEETQYF. Using reference TRBV11-2 and TRBJ2-5 for the parts outside the CDR3, the full variable domain is EAGVAQSPRYKIIEKRQSVAFWCNPISGHATLYWYQQILGQGPKLLIQFQNNGVVDDSQLPKDRFSAERLKGVDSTLKIQPAKLEDSAVYLCASSTRTEETQYFGPGTRLLVL.

V usage is TRBV20-1 and J usage is TRBJ1-2; tentatively, D is TRBD1 (5 bases). Germline lookup yields CDR1 DFQATT and CDR2 SNEGSKA (reference sequence). The CDR3 is made up of 14 amino acids. V was pared by 1 base and J by 8 bases, with 17 bases between. CDR3 coding DNA: TGCAGTGCTAGAGCAATGACAGCGAGAGGCGGCTACACCTTC. Protein: CSARAMTARGGYTF.

This clonotype was detected a few times. The V and J genes are TRBV6-1 and TRBJ2-1, with 8 bases identical to TRBD2. V shed 6 bases, J shed 7 bases, and the junction held 11 bases outside the gene matches. Germline V gene lookup returns CDR1 MNHNS and CDR2 SASEGT. This CDR3 is 15 amino acids long. The CDR3 here is CASRSTSGIGNEQFF. In nucleotides, the CDR3 is TGTGCCAGCAGATCTACTAGCGGTATTGGGAATGAGCAGTTCTTC.

CDR3 coding DNA: TGTGCCAGCATCCGGACTAGCGGCACCTACGAGCAGTACTTC. Translated: CASIRTSGTYEQYF. The rearrangement joins TRBV6-6 to TRBJ2-7, with TRBD2 matching over 10 bases. There are 14 residues in the CDR3. Germline V lookup: CDR1 MNHNY, CDR2 SVGAGI (reference sequence). V lost 7 bases and J lost 2; bases outside the gene matches: 5.

This clonotype has at least ten counts. The V gene is TRBV7-2, the J gene TRBJ2-3, with D hard to call. The CDR3 loop spans 15 amino acids. The germline V and J ends were trimmed by 1 base and 0 bases, with 8 bases remaining between them. The V gene's germline CDR1 is SGHTA and CDR2 FQGNSA. The CDR3 is CASSLGDASTDTQYF. The CDR3 DNA follows: TGTGCCAGCAGCTTAGGGGATGCTAGCACAGATACGCAGTATTTT.

The chain links TRBV12-3 or TRBV12-4 to TRBJ2-7; D is possibly TRBD2 (6 bases). Trimming removed 8 bases from V and 0 bases from J, with 14 bases in between. This CDR3 region has 14 residues. The DNA of the CDR3 is TGTGCCAGCGCCTCTCGGGAGACCTCCTACGAGCAGTACTTC. This gives the protein CASASRETSYEQYF.

The rearrangement joins TRBV12-3 or TRBV12-4 to TRBJ1-2; unclear D gene. The CDR3 contains 12 residues. V was trimmed by 3 bases and J by 4 bases, leaving 6 bases between them. In nucleotides, the CDR3 is TGTGCCAGCAGTTTCGGCGGCTATGGCTACACCTTC. This encodes CASSFGGYGYTF.

This clonotype occurred a few times. The CDR3: CASSPLGGTQPQHF. The CDR3 DNA is TGTGCCAGCAGTCCCCTTGGAGGGACTCAGCCCCAGCATTTT. The chain employs TRBV27 and TRBJ1-5; tentatively, D is TRBD1 (5 bases). Per germline, CDR1 MNHEY and CDR2 SMNVEV (reference sequence). V was pared by 5 bases and J by 6 bases, with 14 bases between. The CDR3 is 14 amino acids.

This rearrangement joins TRBV4-2 to TRBJ2-7; maybe TRBD2 (6 bases). Trimming pared 2 bases from V and 0 bases from J, leaving 11 bases between. The CDR3 is made up of 15 amino acids. Germline assignment: CDR1 LGHNA and CDR2 YNFKEQ. The CDR3 loop is CASSQSGVVSYEQYF. CDR3 DNA: TGTGCCAGCAGCCAATCGGGGGTGGTCTCCTACGAGCAGTACTTC.

The rearrangement joins TRBV28 to TRBJ1-1; D unclear. This CDR3 contains 14 residues. Germline V gene data show CDR1 as MDHEN and CDR2 as SYDVKM. The ends were cut back, 6 bases at V and 3 bases at J, with 14 bases in the middle. CDR3 coding DNA: TGTGCCAGCAGCCCAACCTCGCGGGACACTGAAGCTTTCTTT. Translation: CASSPTSRDTEAFF.

J is TRBJ1-1 and V is TRBV6-1; the match to TRBD1 covers 11 bases. V was pared by 6 bases and J by 4 bases, with 7 bases of the junction left unmatched. Germline V gives CDR1 MNHNS, CDR2 SASEGT. This CDR3 comprises 15 residues. The CDR3 loop reads CASRRHGQGATEAFF. CDR3 in DNA: TGTGCCAGCAGAAGACACGGACAGGGGGCCACTGAAGCTTTCTTT.

V is TRBV7-4 and J is TRBJ2-7; 8 bases fit TRBD1. J was trimmed by 5 bases and V by 4 bases; bases with no gene match: 16. This CDR3 is built from 17 residues. Germline lookup yields CDR1 SGHVT and CDR2 SQSDAQ. In DNA form, the CDR3 reads TGTGCCAGCAGCTCAATCAATACCCTAATACAGGGGGACGAGCAGTACTTC. Translation: CASSSINTLIQGDEQYF.

This clonotype was observed many times. The chain is built from TRBV10-1 and TRBJ2-2; D not certain. The CDR3 runs 13 residues. Germline assignment: CDR1 WNHNN and CDR2 SYGVQD (reference sequence). V was clipped by 3 bases and J by 6 bases, with 8 bases between them. The CDR3 nucleotides are TGCGCCAGCAGTGAATCTGGCGCCGGGGAGCTGTTTTTT. This codes for CASSESGAGELFF.

The chain links TRBV7-2 to TRBJ2-2; possibly TRBD1 for D (5 bases). Trimming removed 7 bases at V and 5 bases at J, with 14 bases between. Germline assignment: CDR1 SGHTA and CDR2 FQGNSA. The CDR3 has 14 amino acids. In DNA form, the CDR3 reads TGTGCCAGCAACCGCCAGACAGTTACCGGGGAGCTGTTTTTT. This codes for CASNRQTVTGELFF.

This clonotype has only a few counts. The chain combines TRBV28 with TRBJ1-5; tentatively, D is TRBD1 (5 bases). V dropped 5 bases and J dropped 0 bases, with 20 bases sitting between them. This CDR3 contains 18 residues. Germline values: CDR1 MDHEN, CDR2 SYDVKM. The CDR3 protein is CASSPEVGAGGSNQPQHF. The CDR3 DNA follows: TGTGCCAGCAGTCCTGAGGTCGGGGCGGGGGGTAGCAATCAGCCCCAGCATTTT. Full variable domain (outside the CDR3, taken from reference TRBV28 and TRBJ1-5): DVKVTQSSRYLVKRTGEKVFLECVQDMDHENMFWYRQDPGLGLRLIYFSYDVKMKEKGDIPEGYSVSREKKERFSLILESASTNQTSMYLCASSPEVGAGGSNQPQHFGDGTRLSIL.

This clonotype was counted ten times or more. V gene TRBV7-2 combines with J gene TRBJ1-4; 7 nucleotides align to TRBD1. Germline CDR1 SGHTA, CDR2 FQGNSA. Trimming removed 5 bases from V and 8 bases from J; junction bases left unmatched: 8. CDR3 length equals 14 residues. CDR3 sequence (DNA): TGTGCCAGCAGCAGAGGGGGCTATGGGGAAAAACTGTTTTTT. Its translation: CASSRGGYGEKLFF.

This sequence joins TRBV7-6 and TRBJ1-2; D perhaps matches TRBD1 (6 bases). CDR1 and CDR2 (germline): SGHVS, FNYEAQ. The length of the CDR3 is 16 residues. V was trimmed by 4 bases and J by 6 bases, leaving 21 bases between them. CDR3 in DNA: TGTGCCAGCAGCTCCGGAACAGGGAGTGGCGGGAATGGCTACACCTTC. Residues: CASSSGTGSGGNGYTF.

This clonotype turned up a few times. This chain connects TRBV7-9 to TRBJ2-7; the D gene is possibly TRBD1 (6 bases). The CDR3 runs 16 residues. Germline assignment: CDR1 SEHNR and CDR2 FQNEAQ (reference sequence). V lost 3 bases to trimming and J lost 0 bases, with 15 bases between them. The CDR3 region has the DNA TGTGCCAGCAGCTTGGTCCCCTTGGGGGCCTCCTACGAGCAGTACTTC. Protein sequence: CASSLVPLGASYEQYF. The full variable domain, rest sourced from reference TRBV7-9 and TRBJ2-7, is DTGVSQNPRHKITKRGQNVTFRCDPISEHNRLYWYRQTLGQGPEFLTYFQNEAQLEKSRLLSDRFSAERPKGSFSTLEIQRTEQGDSAMYLCASSLVPLGASYEQYFGPGTRLTVT.

The chain employs TRBV5-1 and TRBJ2-3, with 12 bases matching TRBD2. The germline CDR1 and CDR2 sequences are SGHRS and YFSETQ. V lost 4 bases, J lost 6 bases, and 6 bases stayed unmatched. The CDR3 covers 15 residues. The CDR3 DNA sequence: TGCGCCAGCAGCGACGGACTAGCGGGACCCGATACGCAGTATTTT. Encoded protein: CASSDGLAGPDTQYF. The whole variable domain, remainder taken from reference TRBV5-1 and TRBJ2-3, is KAGVTQTPRYLIKTRGQQVTLSCSPISGHRSVSWYQQTPGQGLQFLFEYFSETQRNKGNFPGRFSGRQFSNSRSEMNVSTLELGDSALYLCASSDGLAGPDTQYFGPGTRLTVL.

V gene TRBV5-4 combines with J gene TRBJ2-2; 10 bases are shared with TRBD1. Trimming cost V 5 bases and J 8 bases; bases outside gene matches: 6. The CDR3 has 14 residues. The V gene's germline CDR1 is SGHNT and CDR2 YYREEE (reference sequence). For the CDR3, the DNA is TGTGCCAGCAGACCACGACAGGGGGCTGGGGAGCTGTTTTTT. This sequence encodes CASRPRQGAGELFF.

This sequence joins TRBV6-8 and TRBJ1-1; 8 bases align to TRBD1. Germline CDR1 is MNHGY and CDR2 is SAAAGT. This CDR3 spans 13 amino acids. V was clipped by 2 bases and J by 4 bases; unmatched bases: 0. CDR3 protein: CASSYGQGTEAFF. The DNA for the CDR3 is TGTGCCAGCAGTTACGGACAGGGCACTGAAGCTTTCTTT.

This clonotype was detected a few times. This chain uses TRBV12-3 or TRBV12-4 with TRBJ1-2; 7 nucleotides line up with TRBD1. V lost 5 bases, J lost 2 bases, and 5 bases stayed unmatched. The CDR3 totals 14 residues. CDR3 nucleotides: TGTGCCAGCAGTCGGGACAGTCCGAACTATGGCTACACCTTC. Protein: CASSRDSPNYGYTF.

This clonotype was counted many times. The chain carries TRBV6-2 or TRBV6-3 and TRBJ1-5, with D unresolved. CDR3 size: 14 residues. The V and J ends lost 2 bases and 1 base respectively, with 6 bases between them. Per germline, CDR1 MNHEY and CDR2 SVGEGT. The CDR3 DNA reads as TGTGCCAGCAGTTACCGCACCAGCAATCAGCCCCAGCATTTT. Translated, it gives CASSYRTSNQPQHF.

The chain recombines TRBV5-1 with TRBJ1-2, with no clear D. There are 13 residues in the CDR3. Per the germline V gene, CDR1 is SGHRS and CDR2 is YFSETQ. The ends were cut back, 5 bases at V and 0 bases at J, with 8 bases in the middle. CDR3 residues: CASRPDANYGYTF. CDR3 DNA sequence: TGCGCCAGCAGACCGGACGCTAACTATGGCTACACCTTC.

The rearrangement links TRBV2 to TRBJ1-2; tentative D call: TRBD1 (6 bases). Trimming cost V 9 bases and J 6 bases, with 17 bases left between them. CDR3 length: 13 amino acids. Germline assignment: CDR1 SNHLY and CDR2 FYNNEI. The CDR3 sequence is CARRLGGSDGYTF. The CDR3 DNA is TGTGCCAGACGACTAGGGGGTTCGGATGGCTACACCTTC.

The sample holds a few counts of this clonotype. The V and J genes are TRBV6-5 and TRBJ2-1, with D perhaps matching TRBD2 (5 bases). Germline V gives CDR1 MNHEY, CDR2 SVGAGI. The CDR3 contains 13 residues. V gave up 6 bases and J gave up 10 bases, with 16 bases separating them. In DNA form, the CDR3 reads TGTGCCAGCAGACCAGCGGTACTGGGCGAGCAGTTCTTC. Amino acids: CASRPAVLGEQFF.

About this clonotype itself: At one boundary the junction diverges from the germline segment, which might be a read error. The chain employs TRBV11-2 and TRBJ1-2; TRBD1 matches 9 bases. This CDR3 is 15 amino acids long. The germline V gene encodes CDR1 SGHAT and CDR2 FQNNGV. CDR3 sequence reads: CASSVDRGTYYGYTF. DNA of the CDR3: TGTGCCAGCAGCGTAGACAGGGGGACATACTATGGCTACACCTTC.

The rearrangement links TRBV6-1 to TRBJ2-1; TRBD2 aligns across 9 bases. CDR1 and CDR2 from the germline V gene are MNHNS and SASEGT. V lost 7 bases, J lost 4 bases, and 5 bases stayed unmatched. The CDR3 has 14 amino acids. The CDR3 nucleotides are TGTGCCAGCATGGCCCTAGCGGGGTACAATGAGCAGTTCTTC. Translation gives CASMALAGYNEQFF.